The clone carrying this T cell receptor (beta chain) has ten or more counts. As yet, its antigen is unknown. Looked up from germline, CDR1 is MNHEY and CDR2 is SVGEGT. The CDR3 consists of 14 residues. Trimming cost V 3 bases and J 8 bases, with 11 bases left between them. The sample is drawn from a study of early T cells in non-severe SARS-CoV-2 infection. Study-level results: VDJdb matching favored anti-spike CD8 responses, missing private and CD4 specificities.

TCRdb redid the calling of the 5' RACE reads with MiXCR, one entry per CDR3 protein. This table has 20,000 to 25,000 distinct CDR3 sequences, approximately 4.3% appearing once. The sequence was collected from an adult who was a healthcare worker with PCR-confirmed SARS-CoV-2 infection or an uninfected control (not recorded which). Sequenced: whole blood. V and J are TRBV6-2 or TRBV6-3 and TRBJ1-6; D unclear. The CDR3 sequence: CASSYLQFYSPLHF. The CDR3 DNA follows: TGTGCCAGCAGTTATTTGCAGTTTTATTCACCCCTCCACTTT.